Below, 13 T cell receptor beta chains from the same sample are listed, as sequenced in a study of T cell changes during pregnancy in multiple sclerosis (dated by TCRdb to the late 2010s). To prepare the library, the immunoSEQ multiplex PCR assay was applied. TCRdb took over this immuneACCESS table, retaining in-frame rearrangements with V and J assigned. Such tables are incomplete; in checked studies, under half of the missing clones stem from an unresolved V gene, and the remainder is unexplained. This sample comprises 47,000 or so clones, 94% of them detected only once. 0.45% to 0.55% of the sample is held by the ten biggest clonotypes. Material: CD4+ T cells from peripheral blood mononuclear cells, obtained in the first trimester of pregnancy. The receptor set was obtained from a female donor with multiple sclerosis, enrolled in a pregnancy study.

The chain couples TRBV5-1 to TRBJ2-5, with a tentative D call TRBD2 (5 bases). Trimming removed 1 base from V and 9 bases from J, with 19 bases in between. The CDR3 consists of 15 residues. Germline values: CDR1 SGHRS, CDR2 YFSETQ. The CDR3 DNA reads as TGCGCCAGCAGCTTGTTGGTATCTAGGTTGGAGGCCCAGTACTTC. Protein sequence: CASSLLVSRLEAQYF.

This chain connects TRBV9 to TRBJ2-2; 9 bases fit TRBD1. Losses at the gene ends were 2 bases for V and 5 bases for J; bases not matched to a gene: 13. CDR1 is SGDLS, CDR2 YYNGEE, per germline. The CDR3 has 18 residues. The CDR3 is CASSVSRRHRGHTGELFF. CDR3 sequence (DNA): TGTGCCAGCAGCGTCAGCCGTCGACACAGGGGGCATACCGGGGAGCTGTTTTTT.

The V and J genes are TRBV6-4 and TRBJ2-5, with TRBD2 matching 7 bases. The germline CDR1 and CDR2 sequences are MRHNA and SNTAGT. V was clipped by 5 bases and J by 1 base; unmatched bases: 4. The CDR3 is 14 residues long. CDR3 sequence: CASSTGTTQETQYF. CDR3 nucleotides: TGTGCCAGCAGTACCGGGACTACCCAAGAGACCCAGTACTTC.

The gene calls are TRBV19 and TRBJ1-2, with D unresolved. CDR3 length equals 12 residues. V was shortened by 1 base and J by 7 bases, with 7 bases between the two germline ends. Germline CDR1 reads LNHDA; CDR2 reads SQIVND (reference sequence). For the CDR3, the DNA is TGTGCCAGTAGTATAGGGGCTGGTGGCTACACCTTC. Translation: CASSIGAGGYTF.

The sample holds one count of this clone. The V gene is TRBV29-1, the J gene TRBJ2-2; TRBD2 matches at 7 bases. The CDR3 length is 13 residues. The germline CDR1 and CDR2 sequences are SQVTM and ANQGSEA. For the CDR3, the DNA is TGCAGTGCCGGGGGGTGGGACACCGGGGAGCTGTTTTTT. As protein: CSAGGWDTGELFF.

This clone was found once. The rearrangement links TRBV19 to TRBJ1-2; D uncertain. CDR3 length: 12 residues. V shed 3 bases and J shed 8 bases, with 10 bases lying between them. The germline V gene has CDR1 LNHDA and CDR2 SQIVND (reference sequence). The CDR3 DNA sequence: TGTGCCAGTAGTATCCCGGACTGGGGCTACACCTTC. Its translation is CASSIPDWGYTF. Full variable domain (outside the CDR3, taken from reference TRBV19 and TRBJ1-2): DGGITQSPKYLFRKEGQNVTLSCEQNLNHDAMYWYRQDPGQGLRLIYYSQIVNDFQKGDIAEGYSVSREKKESFPLTVTSAQKNPTAFYLCASSIPDWGYTFGSGTRLTVV.

The chain is built from TRBV30 and TRBJ1-5; 8 bases fit TRBD1. With 4 bases clipped from V and 4 bases from J, the junction kept 9 bases outside the gene matches. Germline values: CDR1 GTSNPN, CDR2 SVGIG (reference sequence). This CDR3 has 15 amino acids. This CDR3 is CAWTRTGNKNQPQHF. CDR3 nucleotides: TGTGCCTGGACTCGGACAGGGAACAAGAATCAGCCCCAGCATTTT.

V gene TRBV18 combines with J gene TRBJ1-1, with 8 positions matching TRBD1. CDR3 length equals 14 residues. Trimming took 3 bases from V and 1 from J; bases not matched to a gene: 1. The germline gives CDR1 KGHSH, CDR2 LQKENI. The CDR3 region is CASSPDRANTEAFF. As DNA, the CDR3 is TGTGCCAGCTCACCGGACAGGGCGAACACTGAAGCTTTCTTT.

This clone was seen once. The chain joins TRBV5-4 to TRBJ2-1; no definite D call. Trimming removed 4 bases at V and 9 bases at J, with 11 bases between. This CDR3 is built from 12 residues. Germline CDR1 is SGHNT and CDR2 is YYREEE (reference sequence). CDR3 residues: CASSQTVGEQFF. The CDR3 nucleotides are TGTGCCAGCAGCCAAACCGTCGGTGAGCAGTTCTTC. Combining the CDR3 with reference TRBV5-4 and TRBJ2-1 gives the whole variable domain ETGVTQSPTHLIKTRGQQVTLRCSSQSGHNTVSWYQQALGQGPQFIFQYYREEENGRGNFPPRFSGLQFPNYSSELNVNALELDDSALYLCASSQTVGEQFFGPGTRLTVL.

The rearrangement joins TRBV10-2 to TRBJ2-5; TRBD1 matches 7 bases. The CDR3 extends over 16 amino acids. Unmatched junction bases numbered 16, after V lost 6 bases and J lost 6 bases. Per the germline V gene, CDR1 is WSHSY and CDR2 is SAAADI. The CDR3 is CASRTLRGGNPQTQYF. The DNA for the CDR3 is TGCGCCAGCAGGACCCTGAGAGGGGGCAATCCCCAGACCCAGTACTTC.

The chain links TRBV2 to TRBJ1-2, with TRBD1 as a possible D gene (6 bases). This CDR3 region has 14 residues. Trimming cost V 6 bases and J 2 bases, with 13 bases left between them. CDR1 and CDR2 (germline): SNHLY, FYNNEI. CDR3 coding DNA: TGTGCCAGCAGGGGGGCGGAACCGAACTATGGCTACACCTTC. Encoded protein: CASRGAEPNYGYTF.

The V call is TRBV10-3, the J call TRBJ2-2; TRBD2 matches 12 bases. V lost 6 bases, J lost 7 bases, and 9 bases stayed unmatched. Germline V gene sequence: CDR1 ENHRY, CDR2 SYGVKD. This CDR3 region has 16 residues. This CDR3 is CAISPRLAGVFGELFF. The CDR3, as DNA: TGTGCCATCAGCCCTCGACTAGCGGGGGTCTTCGGGGAGCTGTTTTTT.

The genes are TRBV15 and TRBJ2-2; D is perhaps TRBD2 (5 bases). V shed 5 bases and J shed 8 bases, with 12 bases lying between them. CDR1 and CDR2 from the germline V gene are LNHNV and YYDKDF (reference sequence). The CDR3 is made up of 13 amino acids. The CDR3 sequence is CATSSPRGGELFF. Written as DNA, the CDR3 is TGTGCCACCAGCTCCCCTCGAGGGGGGGAGCTGTTTTTT.